The source of this T cell receptor beta chain is a study of cytomegalovirus exposure and HLA in healthy donors. The CDR3 covers 16 residues. CDR1 MNHNS and CDR2 SASEGT come from the germline V gene. V gave up 4 bases and J gave up 0 bases; unmatched junction bases: 8. Vbeta (60) and Jbeta (13) primers were used in the PCR. Some clones are missing from TCRdb's copy, which holds only in-frame ones; the method was immunoSEQ multiplex PCR. The data hold 140,000 or so clones, with around a tenth observed a single time. Whole-study findings and limits: Solely CMV serostatus was available to characterize immune exposure.

This clone was counted a few times. The antigen is undetermined. The source of this sequence is a male donor in good health and CMV-seronegative. The chain recombines TRBV6-1 with TRBJ1-2; the match to TRBD1 covers 7 bases. Source material: PBMCs. The CDR3 DNA reads TGTGCCAGCAGTGGATTGTTAGGGGGCACTAACTATGGCTACACCTTC. It encodes CASSGLLGGTNYGYTF.